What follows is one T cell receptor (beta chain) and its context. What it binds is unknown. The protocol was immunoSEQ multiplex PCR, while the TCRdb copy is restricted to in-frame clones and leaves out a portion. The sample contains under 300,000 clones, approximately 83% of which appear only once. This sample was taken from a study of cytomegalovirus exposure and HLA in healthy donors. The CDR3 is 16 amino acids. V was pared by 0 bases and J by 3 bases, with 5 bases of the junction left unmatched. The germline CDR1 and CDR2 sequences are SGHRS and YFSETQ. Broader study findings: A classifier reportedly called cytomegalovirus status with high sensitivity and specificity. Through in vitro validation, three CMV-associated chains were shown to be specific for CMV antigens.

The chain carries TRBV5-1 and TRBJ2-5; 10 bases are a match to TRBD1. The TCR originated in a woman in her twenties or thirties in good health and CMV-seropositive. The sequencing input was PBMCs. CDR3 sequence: CASSLAGQGVEETQYF. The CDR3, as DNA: TGCGCCAGCAGCTTGGCCGGACAGGGGGTTGAAGAGACCCAGTACTTC.